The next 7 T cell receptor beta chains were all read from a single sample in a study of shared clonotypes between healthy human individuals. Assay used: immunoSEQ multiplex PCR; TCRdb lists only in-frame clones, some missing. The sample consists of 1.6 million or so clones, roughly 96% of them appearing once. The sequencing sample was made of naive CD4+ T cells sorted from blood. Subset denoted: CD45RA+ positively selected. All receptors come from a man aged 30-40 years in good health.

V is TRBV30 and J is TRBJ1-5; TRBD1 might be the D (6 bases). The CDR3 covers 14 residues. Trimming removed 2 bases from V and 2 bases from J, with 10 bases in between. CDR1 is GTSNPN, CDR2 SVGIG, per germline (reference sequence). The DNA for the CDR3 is TGTGCCTGGAGTAACCCAGGGGGCAATCAGCCCCAGCATTTT. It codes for CAWSNPGGNQPQHF.

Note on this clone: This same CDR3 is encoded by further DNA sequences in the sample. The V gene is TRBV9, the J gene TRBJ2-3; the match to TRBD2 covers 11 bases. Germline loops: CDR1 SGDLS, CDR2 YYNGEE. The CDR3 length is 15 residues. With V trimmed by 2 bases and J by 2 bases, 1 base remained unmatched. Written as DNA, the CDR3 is TGTGCCAGCAGCGTGACTAGCGGGACCACAGATACGCAGTATTTT. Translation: CASSVTSGTTDTQYF.

For the CDR3, the DNA is TGTGCCAGCAGCCCCACGGGGGGGCGGGGGCTAGATACGCAGTATTTT. Translated: CASSPTGGRGLDTQYF. J is TRBJ2-3 and V is TRBV7-2, with 8 bases lining up with TRBD2. With 5 bases clipped from V and 5 bases from J, the junction kept 12 bases outside the gene matches. The CDR3 is 16 amino acids. CDR1 SGHTA and CDR2 FQGNSA come from the germline V gene.

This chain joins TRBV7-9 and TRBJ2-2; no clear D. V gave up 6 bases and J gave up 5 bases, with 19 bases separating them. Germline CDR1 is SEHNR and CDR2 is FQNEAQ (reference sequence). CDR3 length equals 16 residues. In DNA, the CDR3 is TGTGCCAGCAGTCGAACGGTGGGCATGGGGACCGGGGAGCTGTTTTTT. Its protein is CASSRTVGMGTGELFF.

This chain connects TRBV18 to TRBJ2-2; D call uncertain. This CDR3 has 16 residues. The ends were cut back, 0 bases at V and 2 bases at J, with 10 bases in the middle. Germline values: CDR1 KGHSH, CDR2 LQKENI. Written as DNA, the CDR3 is TGTGCCAGCTCACCACCCGGCAGGCAAAACACCGGGGAGCTGTTTTTT. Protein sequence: CASSPPGRQNTGELFF. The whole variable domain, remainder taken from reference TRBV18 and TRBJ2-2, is NAGVMQNPRHLVRRRGQEARLRCSPMKGHSHVYWYRQLPEEGLKFMVYLQKENIIDESGMPKERFSAEFPKEGPSILRIQQVVRGDSAAYFCASSPPGRQNTGELFFGEGSRLTVL.

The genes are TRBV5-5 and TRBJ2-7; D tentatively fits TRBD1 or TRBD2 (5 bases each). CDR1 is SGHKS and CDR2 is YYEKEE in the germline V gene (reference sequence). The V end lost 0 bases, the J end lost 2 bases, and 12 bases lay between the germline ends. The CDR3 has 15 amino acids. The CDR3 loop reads CASSLAQGATYEQYF. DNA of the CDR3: TGTGCCAGCAGCTTGGCCCAGGGAGCCACCTACGAGCAGTACTTC.

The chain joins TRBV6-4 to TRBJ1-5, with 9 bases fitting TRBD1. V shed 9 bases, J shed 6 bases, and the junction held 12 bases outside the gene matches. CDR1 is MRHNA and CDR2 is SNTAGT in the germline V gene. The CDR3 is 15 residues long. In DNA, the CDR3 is TGTGCCAGTCTGACCGTGGGACAGGGTATTCAGCCCCAGCATTTT. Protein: CASLTVGQGIQPQHF.